This T cell receptor beta chain was retrieved from a study of T cell responses to AZD1222 COVID-19 vaccine (dated by TCRdb to the early 2020s). For the study in its entirety: TCR sequencing covered approximately 230 trial participants: 207 given two doses of AZD1222 and some 25 given two doses of MenACWY control vaccine. Trial participants were enrolled by age into subgroups of 18-55, 56-69 and 70-plus years, and around 150, 28 and 57 TCR-sequenced participants, respectively, were included in these subgroups.

The research as a whole found: Because no day 14 peak-response samples were available, the repertoires could be characterized only after the peak T cell response. Nearly half of unique spike-specific TCRs reportedly recognized epitopes outside regions mutated in the B.1.351 and B.1.1.7 variants. Vaccine-associated CD4 TCRs spanned the whole spike protein, with dominant responses in regions 160-218 and 743-854. After two AZD1222 doses, both the breadth and the depth of spike-specific TCRs were significantly higher than at day 0 and than in MenACWY recipients. Conclusions about previously exposed vaccinees are limited because only six or seven AZD1222 recipients were SARS-CoV-2 seropositive at baseline. Most participants were white British and females outnumbered males, and the authors suggested that clonal diversity may have been underestimated. The 56-69-year group was small, and its depth increase did not reach significance, likely because of low power.

Relative to germline, V is 4 bases shorter and J is 4 bases shorter, with 14 bases between their ends. Sequences SGHNT (CDR1) and YYREEE (CDR2) are obtained from the germline V gene (reference sequence). CDR3 length: 14 amino acids, cysteine to phenylalanine. The sequence is cut down to CDR3 DNA, 42 bases in frame from base 1. The time point label corresponds to: about 28 days (+/-7) after the second vaccine dose. What the treatment or condition label conveys for this sample: meningococcal conjugate vaccine given as trial control. The vaccinee samples were drawn from two UK trials, COV001 and COV002, one of which was a single-blind randomized controlled phase 2/3 trial testing AZD1222 (ChAdOx1 nCoV-19) in healthy adults. For TCRbeta chain sequencing, PBMC samples were collected from trial participants at day 0 and at day 28 after the second dose. Concerning this clone itself: Its antigen is still unknown. No qualities accompany the bases; no much larger clone lies one base away.

The CDR3 regions of human TCRbeta chains were analyzed by immunosequencing. Regarding the original processing steps: TCRs in the repertoires were compared against a reference library of SARS-CoV-2-specific TCRs that had been generated with the MIRA antigen-specificity platform. Breadth meant the fraction of unique TCRs that were SARS-CoV-2-associated, whereas depth meant the fraction of total T cells that were SARS-CoV-2-associated. Using the MIRA data, each spike-specific TCR was mapped to the spike region that the TCR reacts to and placed in a CD4 or CD8 class. Log10-transformed breadth and depth values were compared by one-way ANOVA with Sidak's multiple comparisons tests. This immuneACCESS table, as held by TCRdb, lists in-frame sequences with V and J called but not all clones. Of the missing ones, under half trace to an unresolved V gene in checked studies; the others have no known cause. V and J calls and clone size are given by that table; D and trimming were obtained from the DNA. The sample table lists 130,000 to 150,000 clones, approximately 88% of them with a count of one. The ten largest clones capture approximately 5.1% of the sample.

The sequence came from an adult who received the MenACWY meningococcal vaccine as a control. Sequencing used peripheral blood, obtained 28 days after the second dose of the MenACWY control vaccine. This sequence uses TRBV5-4 and TRBJ1-2; the best D guess is TRBD1, with 5 bases matching. The bases read TGTGCCAGCAGCCCGGCGGGGGTGAGCTATGGCTACACCTTC. It encodes CASSPAGVSYGYTF.